This T cell receptor beta chain appears in the sequencing data of a study of blood T cell repertoires in COVID-19. Participants were placed into cohorts based on the clinical history they reported. Two negative PCRs, clearance, or symptom resolution were required of recovered Cohort 3 donors. Some clones are missing from TCRdb's copy, which holds only in-frame ones; the method was immunoSEQ multiplex PCR. This sample has some 160,000 clones, with around 80% found just once. Sequenced material: PBMCs or T cells enriched from blood (not recorded which). The sequence came from a woman aged 50 to 65 who had recovered from COVID-19.

In DNA form, the CDR3 reads TGCGCCAGCAGCCAAGATGTTGGGCGGGGCACAGATACGCAGTATTTT. Its protein is CASSQDVGRGTDTQYF. J is TRBJ2-3 and V is TRBV4-3; weak D call: TRBD2 (5 bases). Trimming shortened V by 0 bases and J by 1 base, and 11 bases separated the two germline ends. This CDR3 region has 16 residues. Germline lookup yields CDR1 LGHNA and CDR2 YSLEER.